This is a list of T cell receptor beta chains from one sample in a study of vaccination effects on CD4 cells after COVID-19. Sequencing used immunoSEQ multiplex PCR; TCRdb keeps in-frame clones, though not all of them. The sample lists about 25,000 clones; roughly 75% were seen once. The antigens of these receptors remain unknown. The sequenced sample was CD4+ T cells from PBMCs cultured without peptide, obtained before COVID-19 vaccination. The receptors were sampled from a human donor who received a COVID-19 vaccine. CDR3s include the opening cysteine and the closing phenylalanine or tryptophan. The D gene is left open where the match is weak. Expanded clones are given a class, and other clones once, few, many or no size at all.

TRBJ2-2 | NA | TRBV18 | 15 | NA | TGTGCCAGCTCACCACGTGCAGGGGACACCGGGGAGCTGTTTTTT | CASSPRAGDTGELFF
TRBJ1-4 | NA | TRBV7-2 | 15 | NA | TGTGCCAGCAGCCCCAACGGGGGGACTAATGAAAAACTGTTTTTT | CASSPNGGTNEKLFF
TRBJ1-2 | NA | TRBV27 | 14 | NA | TGTGCCAGCACAAGCCCAAAAGTACCCTATGGCTACACCTTC | CASTSPKVPYGYTF
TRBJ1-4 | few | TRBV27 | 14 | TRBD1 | TGTGCCAGCAGTAACACCGGGACAGAGGAAAAACTGTTTTTT | CASSNTGTEEKLFF
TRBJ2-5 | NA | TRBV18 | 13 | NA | TGTGCCAGCTCACCCACACGGCAAGAGACCCAGTACTTC | CASSPTRQETQYF
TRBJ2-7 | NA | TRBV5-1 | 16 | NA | TGCGCCAGCACTTCCTCGATGCGGGACACCCCCTACGAGCAGTACTTC | CASTSSMRDTPYEQYF
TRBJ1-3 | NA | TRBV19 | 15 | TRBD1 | TGTGCCAGCGAAGGACAGGGACGATCTGGAAACACCATATATTTT | CASEGQGRSGNTIYF
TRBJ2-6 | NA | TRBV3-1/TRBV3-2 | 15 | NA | TGTGCCAGCAGCAGCCAGGTTTCTGGGGCCAACGTCCTGACTTTC | CASSSQVSGANVLTF
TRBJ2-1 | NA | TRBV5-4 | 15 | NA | TGTGCCAGCAGCCCGGGACTGCCGGGCGTTTATGAGCAGTTCTTC | CASSPGLPGVYEQFF
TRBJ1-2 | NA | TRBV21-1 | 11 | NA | TGTGCCAGCAGCAAAATTGAAGGCTACACCTTC | CASSKIEGYTF
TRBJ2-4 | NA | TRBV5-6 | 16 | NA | TGTGCCAGCAGCTTGAGGATGCGGCACCTGGGAAACATTCAGTACTTC | CASSLRMRHLGNIQYF
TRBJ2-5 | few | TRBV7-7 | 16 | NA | TGTGCTAGCAGCTTAATGGGCGGGCCCCGAGGGGAGACCCAGTACTTC | CASSLMGGPRGETQYF
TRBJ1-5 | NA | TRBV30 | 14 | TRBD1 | TGTGCCTGGGTCGGACAGGGCGGCAATCAGCCCCAGCATTTT | CAWVGQGGNQPQHF
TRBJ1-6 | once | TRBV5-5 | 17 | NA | TGTGCCAGCAGCTTGCAGGGAAGGGTGGCCTATAATTCACCCCTCCACTTT | CASSLQGRVAYNSPLHF
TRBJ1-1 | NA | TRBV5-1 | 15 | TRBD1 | TGCGCCAGCAGCTTGTTAGAACAGGGGGCCCCTGAAGCTTTCTTT | CASSLLEQGAPEAFF
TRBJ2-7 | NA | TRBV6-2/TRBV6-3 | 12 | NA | TGTGCCAGCAGCAGAACCCCATACGAGCAGTACTTC | CASSRTPYEQYF
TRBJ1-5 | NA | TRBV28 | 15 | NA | TGTGCCAGCAGTTCCAGGGGCGGGGGGATTCAGCCCCAGCATTTT | CASSSRGGGIQPQHF
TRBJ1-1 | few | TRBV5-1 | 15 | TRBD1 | TGCGCCAGCAGTCCCGGACAGGCATTGAACACTGAAGCTTTCTTT | CASSPGQALNTEAFF
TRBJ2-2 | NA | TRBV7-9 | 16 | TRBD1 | TGTGCCAGCAGCTCTAGGGACAGGGGATTTCCCGGGGAGCTGTTTTTT | CASSSRDRGFPGELFF
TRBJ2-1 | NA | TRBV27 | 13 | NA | TGTGCCAGCAGTTTGTTTATGCCTGATGAGCAGTTCTTC | CASSLFMPDEQFF
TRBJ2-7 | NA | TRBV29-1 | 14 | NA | TGCAGCGTGGAACAGGAGGAAAGCTCCTACGAGCAGTACTTC | CSVEQEESSYEQYF
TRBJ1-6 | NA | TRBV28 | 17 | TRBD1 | TGTGCCAGCAGTGCCTACAGACAGGGAAGGTACGATTCACCCCTCCACTTT | CASSAYRQGRYDSPLHF
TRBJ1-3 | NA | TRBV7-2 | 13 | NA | TGTGCCAGCAGCTCCCTCCATGGAAACACCATATATTTT | CASSSLHGNTIYF
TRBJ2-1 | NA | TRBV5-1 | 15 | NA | TGCGCCAGCAGCTTGGTGGGGGATTCCTACAATGAGCAGTTCTTC | CASSLVGDSYNEQFF
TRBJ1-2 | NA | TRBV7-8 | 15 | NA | TGTGCCAGCAGCTTAGTTTTAGGGATGAACTATGGCTACACCTTC | CASSLVLGMNYGYTF
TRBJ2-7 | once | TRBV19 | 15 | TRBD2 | TGTGCCAGTAGTCCCTTAGCGGGGGTCGCCTACGAGCAGTACTTC | CASSPLAGVAYEQYF